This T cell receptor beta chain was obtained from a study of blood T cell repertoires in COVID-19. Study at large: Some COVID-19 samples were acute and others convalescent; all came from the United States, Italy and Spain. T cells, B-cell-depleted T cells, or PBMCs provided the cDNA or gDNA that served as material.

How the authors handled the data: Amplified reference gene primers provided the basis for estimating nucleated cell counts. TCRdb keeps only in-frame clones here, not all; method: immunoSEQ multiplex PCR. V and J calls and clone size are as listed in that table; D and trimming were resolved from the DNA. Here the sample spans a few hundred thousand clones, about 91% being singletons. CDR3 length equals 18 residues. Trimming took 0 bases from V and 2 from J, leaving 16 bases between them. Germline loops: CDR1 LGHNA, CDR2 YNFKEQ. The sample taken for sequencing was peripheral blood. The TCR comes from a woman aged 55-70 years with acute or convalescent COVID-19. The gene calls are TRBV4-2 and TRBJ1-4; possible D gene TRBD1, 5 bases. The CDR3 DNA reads TGTGCCAGCAGCCAAGATTCGAATATCGGGGGTACTAATGAAAAACTGTTTTTT. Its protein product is CASSQDSNIGGTNEKLFF.